These 10 T cell receptor beta chains share one sample of origin, sequenced in a study of blood T cell repertoires in COVID-19. TCRdb's copy holds only in-frame clones and misses some; the assay was immunoSEQ multiplex PCR. The sample has over 100,000 clones, approximately 87% seen once; the top ten hold roughly 2.5%. The sequencing input was peripheral blood. The receptor set was obtained from a man aged 50 to 60 with active COVID-19.

As to this clone: This sample includes further DNA sequences coding for the same CDR3. The chain carries TRBV4-1 and TRBJ2-1; no firm D call. The V end lost 3 bases, the J end lost 4 bases, and 7 bases lay between the germline ends. The germline CDR1 and CDR2 sequences are MGHRA and YSYEKL. The CDR3 length is 13 residues. CDR3 loop: CASSQAPYNEQFF. The CDR3 DNA reads as TGCGCCAGCAGCCAGGCCCCGTACAATGAGCAGTTCTTC.

On this clone: Different DNA sequences within this sample yield the same CDR3. The chain joins TRBV5-6 to TRBJ2-7, with 10 bases that match TRBD1. The germline V gene has CDR1 SGHDT and CDR2 YYEEEE. V trimming: 4 bases; J trimming: 2 bases; junction bases outside the gene matches: 6. There are 15 residues in the CDR3. The CDR3 here is CASSPVGQGAYEQYF. The CDR3 DNA follows: TGTGCCAGCAGCCCTGTTGGACAGGGGGCCTACGAGCAGTACTTC.

Only one count was recorded for this clone. The chain joins TRBV7-2 to TRBJ1-1; D remains ambiguous. CDR3 length: 15 residues. The V end was cut by 6 bases, the J end by 3 bases, with 17 bases between. Germline-derived CDR1 and CDR2 are SGHTA and FQGNSA. CDR3 nucleotide sequence: TGTGCCAGCAGGAGTCAGCGGGGATGGGACACTGAAGCTTTCTTT. It translates to CASRSQRGWDTEAFF.

The V and J genes are TRBV9 and TRBJ2-5, with 8 bases fitting TRBD2. Germline-derived CDR1 and CDR2 are SGDLS and YYNGEE. V shed 4 bases, J shed 1 base, and the junction held 6 bases outside the gene matches. The CDR3 has 15 amino acids. The CDR3 protein is CASSPGTSSQETQYF. The CDR3 DNA reads TGTGCCAGCAGCCCCGGGACTAGTTCCCAAGAGACCCAGTACTTC. The complete variable domain, with remaining parts taken from reference TRBV9 and TRBJ2-5, reads DSGVTQTPKHLITATGQRVTLRCSPRSGDLSVYWYQQSLDQGLQFLIQYYNGEERAKGNILERFSAQQFPDLHSELNLSSLELGDSALYFCASSPGTSSQETQYFGPGTRLLVL.

The chain has TRBV5-1 and TRBJ1-1; D might be TRBD1 (6 bases). Trimming shortened V by 3 bases and J by 4 bases, and 10 bases separated the two germline ends. The CDR3 is made up of 13 amino acids. Germline V lookup: CDR1 SGHRS, CDR2 YFSETQ. As DNA, the CDR3 is TGCGCCAGCAGCTCAGGGGCTCTCACTGAAGCTTTCTTT. This gives the protein CASSSGALTEAFF.

This sequence joins TRBV18 and TRBJ1-1, with D perhaps TRBD1 (5 bases). Germline loops: CDR1 KGHSH, CDR2 LQKENI. Trimming took off 1 base at V and 4 bases at J, with 22 bases between the two ends. The CDR3 consists of 18 residues. The CDR3 DNA reads as TGTGCCAGCTCACCACGGCAGGGACTCCCTTCTGGAGGCACTGAAGCTTTCTTT. Translation gives CASSPRQGLPSGGTEAFF.

CDR3 sequence (DNA): TGTGCCACCAGTATGGGGGCCGGGGCCCAGTACTTC. Translation gives CATSMGAGAQYF. This rearrangement joins TRBV24-1 to TRBJ2-5; maybe TRBD1 (6 bases). Trimming left V 6 bases short and J 9 bases short, with 13 bases between. The CDR3 is made up of 12 amino acids. Looked up from germline, CDR1 is KGHDR and CDR2 is SFDVKD.

The chain links TRBV3-1 (or the pseudogene TRBV3-2) to TRBJ2-4; TRBD2 might be the D (5 bases). This CDR3 has 15 amino acids. The V gene's germline CDR1 is LGHDT and CDR2 YNNKEL (reference sequence). Trimming removed 3 bases at V and 0 bases at J, with 9 bases between. CDR3 bases: TGTGCCAGCAGCCACCGGGATGGAGCCAAAAACATTCAGTACTTC. It specifies CASSHRDGAKNIQYF.

As concerns this clone: Other DNA sequences in this sample translate to the same CDR3. This chain joins TRBV3-1 (or the pseudogene TRBV3-2) and TRBJ1-4; unclear D gene. The germline V and J ends were trimmed by 4 bases and 4 bases, with 13 bases remaining between them. This CDR3 has 15 amino acids. Germline V gene data show CDR1 as LGHDT and CDR2 as YNNKEL (reference sequence). CDR3 residues: CASSPPGRDNEKLFF. The CDR3 nucleotides are TGTGCCAGCAGCCCCCCGGGGAGAGATAATGAAAAACTGTTTTTT.

This clone appeared once. This chain connects TRBV12-5 to TRBJ2-7, with 9 bases fitting TRBD1. Germline CDR1 LGHNT, CDR2 FRNRAP. V lost 6 bases and J lost 5; bases outside the gene matches: 8. The CDR3 runs 14 residues. The CDR3 DNA is TGTGCTAGTGGCCGGGACAGGGTTAGGGACGAGCAGTACTTC. Translating it yields CASGRDRVRDEQYF.